This paragraph reports one T cell receptor (beta chain). Libraries were prepared by immunoSEQ multiplex PCR; TCRdb keeps only in-frame clonotypes and omits some of them. The sample shows about 200,000 clones, around 86% of them seen only once. This sample is part of a study of blood T cell repertoires in COVID-19. The specimen sequenced was peripheral blood. The origin of this receptor is a man in his sixties with acute or convalescent COVID-19.

Here the CDR3 DNA reads TGTGCCAGCAGGGCTAGCGGGGGGAAGTACGAGCAGTACTTC. Protein sequence: CASRASGGKYEQYF. The chain is built from TRBV6-5 and TRBJ2-7; 11 bases match TRBD2. CDR1 is MNHEY and CDR2 is SVGAGI in the germline V gene. The V and J ends lost 6 bases and 4 bases, in that order; junction bases with no gene match: 5. This CDR3 comprises 14 residues.